This T cell receptor (beta chain) stems from a study of blood T cell repertoires in COVID-19. Study background: Both acute and convalescent COVID-19 samples were obtained from the United States, Italy and Spain. Sources were T cells, B-cell-depleted T cells, or PBMCs; the material itself was cDNA or gDNA.

The CDR3 contains 15 residues. Germline V gene data show CDR1 as SGHDT and CDR2 as YYEEEE. V was clipped by 4 bases and J by 6 bases; unmatched bases: 11. Per the authors' pipeline: By means of reference gene primer amplification, nucleated cell counts were estimated. Profiling relied on immunoSEQ multiplex PCR, and the TCRdb table lists in-frame clones only, not all of them. That table gives V, J and clone size, and the DNA gave D and trimming. The sample records under 35,000 clones, approximately 81% being singletons. The sample consisted of peripheral blood. The receptor's source is a man of 80 years or more with acute or convalescent COVID-19. The chain carries TRBV5-6 and TRBJ2-3; the match to TRBD2 covers 7 bases. CDR3 in amino acids: CASSPLLAEPDTQYF. DNA for the CDR3: TGTGCCAGCAGCCCCCTCCTAGCGGAACCCGATACGCAGTATTTT.